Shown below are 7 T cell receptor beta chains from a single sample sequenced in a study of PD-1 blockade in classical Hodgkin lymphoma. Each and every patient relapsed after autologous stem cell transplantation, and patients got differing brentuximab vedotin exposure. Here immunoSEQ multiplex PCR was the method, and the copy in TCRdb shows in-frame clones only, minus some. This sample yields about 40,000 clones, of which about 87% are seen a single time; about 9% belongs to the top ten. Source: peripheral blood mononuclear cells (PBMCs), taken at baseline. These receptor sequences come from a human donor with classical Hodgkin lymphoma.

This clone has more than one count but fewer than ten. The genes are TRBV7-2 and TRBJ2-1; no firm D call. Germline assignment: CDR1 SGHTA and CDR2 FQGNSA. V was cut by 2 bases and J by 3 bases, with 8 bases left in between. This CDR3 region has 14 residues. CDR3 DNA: TGTGCCAGCAGCTTAATGGCTAACTACAATGAGCAGTTCTTC. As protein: CASSLMANYNEQFF.

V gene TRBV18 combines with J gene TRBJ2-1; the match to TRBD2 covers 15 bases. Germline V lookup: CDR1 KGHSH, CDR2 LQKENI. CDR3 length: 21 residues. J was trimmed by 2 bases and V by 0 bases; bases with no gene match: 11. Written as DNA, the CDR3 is TGTGCCAGCTCACCACCCACCGGACTAGCGGGAGGGCCGGGCCCCTACAATGAGCAGTTCTTC. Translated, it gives CASSPPTGLAGGPGPYNEQFF.

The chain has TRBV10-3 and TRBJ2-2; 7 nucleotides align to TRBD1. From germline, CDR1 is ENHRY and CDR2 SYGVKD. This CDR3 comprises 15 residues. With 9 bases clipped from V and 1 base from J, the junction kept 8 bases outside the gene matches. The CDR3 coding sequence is TGTGCCATTAATCGCAGGGGGAAGAACACCGGGGAGCTGTTTTTT. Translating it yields CAINRRGKNTGELFF.

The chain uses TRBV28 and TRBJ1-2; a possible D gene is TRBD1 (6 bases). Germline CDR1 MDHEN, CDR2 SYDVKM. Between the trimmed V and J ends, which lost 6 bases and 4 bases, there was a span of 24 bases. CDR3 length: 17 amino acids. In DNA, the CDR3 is TGTGCCAGCAGCCCTCCCGGGTCCGGGACATCGGGCTATGGCTACACCTTC. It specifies CASSPPGSGTSGYGYTF.

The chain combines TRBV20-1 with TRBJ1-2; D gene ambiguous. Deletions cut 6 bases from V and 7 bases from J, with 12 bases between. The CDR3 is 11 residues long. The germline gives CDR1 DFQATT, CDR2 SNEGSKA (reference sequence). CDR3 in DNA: TGCAGTGCCAGACGGGAGGGTGGCTACACCTTC. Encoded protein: CSARREGGYTF.

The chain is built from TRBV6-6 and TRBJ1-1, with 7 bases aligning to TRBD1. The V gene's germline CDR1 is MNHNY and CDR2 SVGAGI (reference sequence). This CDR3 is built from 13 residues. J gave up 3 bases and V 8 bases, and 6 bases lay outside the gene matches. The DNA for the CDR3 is TGTGCCAGCGACGGACAGGCGTACACTGAAGCTTTCTTT. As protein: CASDGQAYTEAFF.

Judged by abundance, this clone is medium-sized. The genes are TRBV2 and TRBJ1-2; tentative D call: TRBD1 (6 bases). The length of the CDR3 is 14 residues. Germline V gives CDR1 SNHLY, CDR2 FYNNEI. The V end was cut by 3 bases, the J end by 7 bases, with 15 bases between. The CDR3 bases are TGTGCCAGCAGTGATCGGGGGGCGGGTTTTGGCTACACCTTC. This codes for CASSDRGAGFGYTF.